This passage covers 2 T cell receptor beta chains from one sample sequenced in a study of T cells after posttransplantation cyclophosphamide. The assay was immunoSEQ multiplex PCR, and TCRdb's table has in-frame clones only and misses some. The repertoire consists of about 41,000 clones, none detected only once. Material: PBMCs. The receptor set was obtained from a young man in good health and a related stem cell transplant donor.

The table lists this clone with a few counts. This chain uses TRBV6-2 or TRBV6-3 with TRBJ2-5; perhaps TRBD2 as D (5 bases). This CDR3 contains 16 residues. V shed 6 bases and J shed 0 bases, with 17 bases lying between them. Germline lookup yields CDR1 MNHEY and CDR2 SVGEGT. CDR3 in amino acids: CASRKPRGKDQETQYF. As DNA, the CDR3 is TGTGCCAGCAGAAAACCCCGGGGAAAAGACCAAGAGACCCAGTACTTC.

This clone came up many times. CDR3 DNA sequence: TGTGCCAGCAGTTACTCCCTAGGCGGCGAGCAGTACTTC. Translating gives CASSYSLGGEQYF. The J gene is TRBJ2-7, the V gene TRBV6-5; D is unresolved. Trimming pared 0 bases from V and 6 bases from J, leaving 9 bases between. Germline loops: CDR1 MNHEY, CDR2 SVGAGI. This CDR3 contains 13 residues.